This note documents a single T cell receptor (beta chain) sequence. The source of the sample is a study of blood T cell repertoires in COVID-19. About the study: There were acute and convalescent COVID-19 samples, and they came from the United States, Italy and Spain.

Sequenced by immunoSEQ multiplex PCR; TCRdb stores in-frame clones only, minus some. The sample records 250,000 to 300,000 clones, approximately 90% being singletons. There are 17 residues in the CDR3. Trimming at V came to 6 bases and at J to 1 base, leaving 13 bases not matched to a gene. Per the germline V gene, CDR1 is SGHAT and CDR2 is FQNNGV. The specimen was peripheral blood. This TCR was recovered from a woman aged 40 to 49 with acute or convalescent COVID-19. This chain uses TRBV11-2 with TRBJ1-2, with 8 bases matching TRBD1. In nucleotides, the CDR3 is TGTGCCAGCAGAGGACAGGGTTGGGGCTCCTATAACTATGGCTACACCTTC. It encodes CASRGQGWGSYNYGYTF.